The 12 T cell receptor beta chains reported below all come from one sample, sequenced in a study of blood T cell repertoires in COVID-19 (dated by TCRdb to 2020 to 2021). Library preparation was by the immunoSEQ multiplex PCR assay. The table was pulled from immuneACCESS by TCRdb, which kept in-frame rearrangements only. Such tables lose some clones; where checked, under half of the loss comes from unresolved V genes, and the rest has no known cause. In this sample the table shows under 250,000 clones, about 80% of which occur a single time. The ten largest clones capture about 2.1% of the sample. Material: peripheral blood. These receptors all stem from a woman aged 55-69 years with acute or convalescent COVID-19.

V is TRBV19 and J is TRBJ2-4; 11 nucleotides match TRBD2. This CDR3 is built from 15 residues. The germline V gene encodes CDR1 LNHDA and CDR2 SQIVND (reference sequence). The V and J ends lost 5 bases and 5 bases, in that order; junction bases with no gene match: 5. CDR3: CASSSLAGGQNIQYF. As DNA, the CDR3 is TGTGCCAGTAGTTCGCTAGCGGGGGGCCAAAACATTCAGTACTTC.

The chain combines TRBV29-1 with TRBJ1-4; a possible D gene is TRBD1 (6 bases). CDR3 length: 14 residues. V was shortened by 3 bases and J by 3 bases, with 11 bases between the two germline ends. CDR1 is SQVTM, CDR2 ANQGSEA, per germline. CDR3: CSVDSGQPNEKLFF. The CDR3 nucleotides read TGCAGCGTTGACTCAGGACAGCCTAATGAAAAACTGTTTTTT.

The chain recombines TRBV5-4 with TRBJ1-2, with 7 bases fitting TRBD1. The CDR3 has 14 residues. Trimming cost V 2 bases and J 3 bases; bases outside gene matches: 4. The V gene's germline CDR1 is SGHNT and CDR2 YYREEE (reference sequence). The CDR3 spells CASSFEGAHYGYTF. CDR3 nucleotides: TGTGCCAGCAGCTTCGAGGGGGCCCACTATGGCTACACCTTC.

The chain combines TRBV5-6 with TRBJ1-3; 8 bases match TRBD1. Trimming removed 4 bases from V and 0 bases from J; junction bases left unmatched: 6. In germline, CDR1 is SGHDT, CDR2 YYEEEE. The CDR3 covers 16 residues. For the CDR3, the DNA is TGTGCCAGCAGCGGACAGGGTTACCGCTCTGGAAACACCATATATTTT. Residues: CASSGQGYRSGNTIYF.

V gene TRBV10-3 combines with J gene TRBJ1-2, with D perhaps TRBD1 (5 bases). V dropped 8 bases and J dropped 5 bases, with 18 bases sitting between them. Germline V gene lookup returns CDR1 ENHRY and CDR2 SYGVKD. The CDR3 covers 14 residues. The DNA of the CDR3 is TGTGCCATCCGCCCCCAGGGAGGCGGGTATGGCTACACCTTC. This encodes CAIRPQGGGYGYTF.

This CDR3 reads CASSHLVVSSTDTQYF. The CDR3 DNA is TGCGCCAGCAGCCACCTAGTTGTCTCTAGCACAGATACGCAGTATTTT. The gene calls are TRBV4-1 and TRBJ2-3; D gene uncertain. The CDR3 extends over 16 amino acids. The germline V gene has CDR1 MGHRA and CDR2 YSYEKL. The germline V and J ends were trimmed by 3 bases and 0 bases, with 13 bases remaining between them.

The CDR3 DNA is TGTGCCAGCAGCTTAAATGCTCGGGTAGACGAGCAGTACTTC. This encodes CASSLNARVDEQYF. This chain connects TRBV7-2 to TRBJ2-7; D ambiguous. V gave up 2 bases and J gave up 5 bases, with 13 bases separating them. Germline loops: CDR1 SGHTA, CDR2 FQGNSA. The CDR3 has 14 amino acids. The whole variable domain, remainder taken from reference TRBV7-2 and TRBJ2-7, is GAGVSQSPSNKVTEKGKDVELRCDPISGHTALYWYRQSLGQGLEFLIYFQGNSAPDKSGLPSDRFSAERTGGSVSTLTIQRTQQEDSAVYLCASSLNARVDEQYFGPGTRLTVT.

This chain uses TRBV21-1 with TRBJ1-2. TRBV21-1 is a recognized pseudogene. The CDR3 contains 14 residues. The CDR3 reads CASRPPGESYGYTF. The CDR3 nucleotides read TGTGCCAGCAGACCGCCGGGGGAGAGCTATGGCTACACCTTC.

This clone was recorded only once. The V call is TRBV4-3, the J call TRBJ1-6; 9 positions agree with TRBD1. V trimming: 2 bases; J trimming: 7 bases; junction bases outside the gene matches: 3. This CDR3 spans 15 amino acids. Germline V gene lookup returns CDR1 LGHNA and CDR2 YSLEER. CDR3 residues: CASSQSTGGNSPLHF. The CDR3 DNA reads as TGCGCCAGCAGCCAATCGACAGGGGGGAATTCACCCCTCCACTTT.

The V call is TRBV2, the J call TRBJ1-1; 9 bases map to TRBD1. J was trimmed by 4 bases and V by 8 bases; bases with no gene match: 2. Germline V gene sequence: CDR1 SNHLY, CDR2 FYNNEI. The CDR3 consists of 12 residues. CDR3: CASATGGTEAFF. CDR3 nucleotides: TGTGCCAGCGCGACAGGGGGCACTGAAGCTTTCTTT.

This rearrangement joins TRBV18 to TRBJ1-2; D call uncertain. Germline assignment: CDR1 KGHSH and CDR2 LQKENI. V gave up 5 bases and J gave up 3 bases, with 16 bases separating them. The CDR3 covers 15 residues. The CDR3 DNA is TGTGCCAGCTCAGACCGTCGACTCCCCGACTATGGCTACACCTTC. Translating gives CASSDRRLPDYGYTF.

The chain employs TRBV18 and TRBJ2-3; possibly TRBD2 for D (5 bases). Germline CDR1 and CDR2: KGHSH and LQKENI. This CDR3 is built from 12 residues. V was shortened by 6 bases and J by 6 bases, with 10 bases between the two germline ends. CDR3 nucleotides: TGTGCCAGCTCCCCGGAGGCCGATACGCAGTATTTT. Translated, it gives CASSPEADTQYF.